This T cell receptor (beta chain) was sequenced during a study of CD8 T cells in ankylosing spondylitis. Study observations and caveats: It appeared that ankylosing spondylitis blood was characterized by a TCR beta motif of roughly 8 highly homologous variants.

V was pared by 4 bases and J by 0 bases, with 12 bases of the junction left unmatched. This CDR3 spans 18 amino acids. Germline values: CDR1 SEHNR, CDR2 FQNEAQ (reference sequence). A quantitative 5'-RACE method, one with molecular barcodes, was used to make TCR beta libraries. TCRdb independently ran MiXCR on the 5' RACE reads; one entry per CDR3 protein. The repertoire has roughly 670,000 distinct CDR3 sequences, 15% to 20% of them found once; the top ten carry around 20%. As to this clonotype: Its specificity is unknown.

Sequencing was performed on blood, either unsorted or a sorted T cell fraction (not recorded which). The rearrangement uses TRBV7-9 and TRBJ2-3; TRBD2 matches at 8 bases. The receptor was isolated from a male donor with ankylosing spondylitis. The CDR3 bases are TGTGCCAGCAGCTCCTTGGGGGTCCTAGCGGGCAGCACAGATACGCAGTATTTT. It yields the protein CASSSLGVLAGSTDTQYF. Using reference TRBV7-9 and TRBJ2-3 for the parts outside the CDR3, the full variable domain is DTGVSQNPRHKITKRGQNVTFRCDPISEHNRLYWYRQTLGQGPEFLTYFQNEAQLEKSRLLSDRFSAERPKGSFSTLEIQRTEQGDSAMYLCASSSLGVLAGSTDTQYFGPGTRLTVL.